The 22 T cell receptor beta chains presented below share a single source sample, sequenced in a study of CD8+ T cells in alopecia areata. Sequencing used cDNA as its template, made by extracting RNA and reverse transcribing it. Generated by immunoSEQ multiplex PCR, the TCRdb table keeps only in-frame clones and is missing some. Here the sample spans 98,000 or so clones, 50% to 60% being singletons. Specimen: NKG2D-low CD8+ T cells sorted from blood. Source of these receptors: a human donor with alopecia areata.

This chain connects TRBV2 to TRBJ2-7; D is tentatively TRBD1 or TRBD2 (5 bases each). V was clipped by 7 bases and J by 3 bases, with 13 bases between them. Germline loops: CDR1 SNHLY, CDR2 FYNNEI. There are 13 residues in the CDR3. CDR3: CASKSREIYEQYF. The CDR3 region has the DNA TGTGCCAGCAAAAGCAGGGAGATCTACGAGCAGTACTTC.

V and J are TRBV15 and TRBJ2-1; 8 bases map to TRBD2. Germline V gene sequence: CDR1 LNHNV, CDR2 YYDKDF (reference sequence). The CDR3 spans 18 residues. The V and J ends lost 1 base and 6 bases, in that order; junction bases with no gene match: 14. DNA of the CDR3: TGTGCCACCAGCAGAGGCGTCCTGAGCGGGAGTAAAGGCAATGAGCAGTTCTTC. It translates to CATSRGVLSGSKGNEQFF.

This clone was found a few times. The rearrangement links TRBV6-5 to TRBJ2-6; weak D call: TRBD1 (5 bases). The germline V gene has CDR1 MNHEY and CDR2 SVGAGI. The CDR3 runs to 15 residues. With 5 bases removed from V and 0 bases from J, the gap between germline ends came to 8 bases. The CDR3 bases are TGTGCCAGCAGTACCCAGGGCTCTGGGGCCAACGTCCTGACTTTC. Protein product: CASSTQGSGANVLTF.

This clone occurred many times. The rearrangement uses TRBV7-3 and TRBJ2-3; 7 bases are a match to TRBD2. Germline assignment: CDR1 SGHTA and CDR2 FQGTGA. V gave up 5 bases and J gave up 3 bases; unmatched junction bases: 5. The CDR3 covers 14 residues. CDR3 in amino acids: CASSPGGGTDTQYF. CDR3 sequence (DNA): TGTGCCAGCAGCCCGGGAGGAGGGACAGATACGCAGTATTTT. Combining the CDR3 with reference TRBV7-3 and TRBJ2-3 gives the whole variable domain GAGVSQTPSNKVTEKGKYVELRCDPISGHTALYWYRQSLGQGPEFLIYFQGTGAADDSGLPNDRFFAVRPEGSVSTLKIQRTERGDSAVYLCASSPGGGTDTQYFGPGTRLTVL.

V usage is TRBV29-1 and J usage is TRBJ1-2; D ambiguous. V lost 4 bases, J lost 3 bases, and 12 bases lay in between. Germline V gene data show CDR1 as SQVTM and CDR2 as ANQGSEA. CDR3 length: 13 amino acids. The DNA of the CDR3 is TGCAGCGTTGGATCCGGGAGAGACTATGGCTACACCTTC. Translated, it gives CSVGSGRDYGYTF.

The gene calls are TRBV9 and TRBJ2-1; D not resolved. Trimming left V 4 bases short and J 8 bases short, with 7 bases between. Germline CDR1 is SGDLS and CDR2 is YYNGEE. This CDR3 region has 11 residues. Here the CDR3 DNA reads TGTGCCAGCAGCACTCTCTATGAGCAGTTCTTC. This translates into CASSTLYEQFF.

The V gene is TRBV28, the J gene TRBJ2-1; 9 positions match TRBD2. Per the germline V gene, CDR1 is MDHEN and CDR2 is SYDVKM. CDR3 length equals 15 residues. The V gene end was trimmed by 2 bases and the J gene end by 6 bases; junction bases not matched to a gene: 5. The CDR3 DNA reads as TGTGCCAGCAGTTTAGTCGATAGCGGGAGCAATGAGCAGTTCTTC. It codes for CASSLVDSGSNEQFF.

V and J are TRBV7-3 and TRBJ2-1, with 11 nucleotides matching TRBD2. The V segment lost 5 bases and the J segment 3 bases; nucleotides outside the gene matches: 6. The germline CDR1 and CDR2 sequences are SGHTA and FQGTGA. This CDR3 is built from 16 residues. The CDR3 sequence: CASSETLAGGYNEQFF. The CDR3 DNA is TGTGCCAGCAGCGAGACGCTAGCGGGAGGCTACAATGAGCAGTTCTTC.

This clone was seen once. V is TRBV29-1 and J is TRBJ2-7; a weak D match, TRBD2 (5 bases). This CDR3 spans 12 amino acids. V lost 5 bases and J 5 bases, leaving 13 bases between the germline ends. From germline, CDR1 is SQVTM and CDR2 ANQGSEA. The CDR3 sequence is CSVFLPGNEQYF. The CDR3, as DNA: TGCAGCGTTTTTTTACCGGGAAACGAGCAGTACTTC.

The rearrangement links TRBV5-1 to TRBJ2-2; D might be TRBD1 (5 bases). The CDR3 contains 14 residues. Looked up from germline, CDR1 is SGHRS and CDR2 is YFSETQ. Trimming left V 2 bases short and J 3 bases short, with 8 bases between. CDR3 bases: TGCGCCAGCAGCTTTTCAGGGTACACCGGGGAGCTGTTTTTT. Protein product: CASSFSGYTGELFF.

The chain couples TRBV6-1 to TRBJ1-2; D gene unclear. This CDR3 is 15 amino acids long. Germline V lookup: CDR1 MNHNS, CDR2 SASEGT. The V end lost 4 bases, the J end lost 2 bases, and 14 bases lay between the germline ends. The CDR3 spells CASSAWTRRNYGYTF. CDR3 nucleotide sequence: TGTGCCAGCAGTGCCTGGACTCGACGGAACTATGGCTACACCTTC.

The chain recombines TRBV2 with TRBJ2-3; D not certain. The germline gives CDR1 SNHLY, CDR2 FYNNEI. CDR3 length: 10 amino acids. Trimming cost V 7 bases and J 8 bases, with 7 bases left between them. The CDR3 sequence is CASTDGTQYF. Here the CDR3 DNA reads TGTGCCAGCACGGACGGTACGCAGTATTTT.

This clone appeared a few times. This rearrangement joins TRBV29-1 to TRBJ2-2, with 7 bases matching TRBD2. CDR3 length equals 14 residues. Germline V lookup: CDR1 SQVTM, CDR2 ANQGSEA. Losses at the gene ends were 3 bases for V and 6 bases for J; bases not matched to a gene: 7. The CDR3 region is CSVEGGSRAGELFF. CDR3 nucleotide sequence: TGCAGCGTTGAGGGCGGGAGCAGGGCCGGGGAGCTGTTTTTT.

This chain uses TRBV27 with TRBJ2-7, with TRBD1 matching 9 bases. The ends lost 7 bases at V and 3 bases at J; junction bases unmatched: 10. Per germline, CDR1 MNHEY and CDR2 SMNVEV (reference sequence). The CDR3 runs 15 residues. The CDR3 region is CASTPSGTGFYEQYF. The DNA of the CDR3 is TGTGCCAGCACCCCCAGCGGGACAGGGTTCTACGAGCAGTACTTC.

This sequence joins TRBV14 and TRBJ2-7, with D hard to call. The CDR3 contains 17 residues. Germline V lookup: CDR1 SGHDN, CDR2 FVKESK. Trimming took off 3 bases at V and 0 bases at J, with 18 bases between the two ends. The CDR3 nucleotides read TGTGCCAGCAGCCAGCAAAATGAGCCGCGAAGCTCCTACGAGCAGTACTTC. It specifies CASSQQNEPRSSYEQYF.

V gene TRBV29-1 combines with J gene TRBJ1-1, with TRBD1 matching 9 bases. There are 16 residues in the CDR3. Germline lookup yields CDR1 SQVTM and CDR2 ANQGSEA. The junction had 19 bases not matched to a gene; V was cut back by 3 bases and J by 11 bases. The DNA for the CDR3 is TGCAGCGTTGATGGGGTGGGGGACAGGGCCGCGGAGGGGGCTTTCTTT. Translated: CSVDGVGDRAAEGAFF. Supplemented by reference TRBV29-1 and TRBJ1-1, the full variable domain reads SAVISQKPSRDICQRGTSLTIQCQVDSQVTMMFWYRQQPGQSLTLIATANQGSEATYESGFVIDKFPISRPNLTFSTLTVSNMSPEDSSIYLCSVDGVGDRAAEGAFFGQGTRLTVV.

This chain connects TRBV29-1 to TRBJ2-1, with D perhaps matching TRBD1 or TRBD2 (5 bases each). Germline V CDR1 and CDR2: SQVTM, ANQGSEA. The V end was cut by 0 bases, the J end by 9 bases, with 18 bases between. The CDR3 contains 15 residues. CDR3 sequence reads: CSVEDLRGPSAEQFF. The CDR3 DNA follows: TGCAGCGTTGAAGATCTTCGGGGACCCTCCGCTGAGCAGTTCTTC.

This clone has more than one count but fewer than ten. The chain has TRBV7-8 and TRBJ2-7; the D is unclear. CDR3 size: 13 residues. Trimming left V 1 base short and J 2 bases short, with 6 bases between. Per the germline V gene, CDR1 is SGHVS and CDR2 is FQNEAQ. CDR3 in DNA: TGTGCCAGCAGCTTAGGGGAAACCTACGAGCAGTACTTC. It encodes CASSLGETYEQYF.

The chain carries TRBV7-8 and TRBJ2-3; no definite D call. The CDR3 consists of 12 residues. Per the germline V gene, CDR1 is SGHVS and CDR2 is FQNEAQ. V lost 3 bases, J lost 1 base, and 2 bases lay in between. CDR3 sequence (DNA): TGTGCCAGCAGCTTGGGCACAGATACGCAGTATTTT. Protein: CASSLGTDTQYF.

The chain combines TRBV7-6 with TRBJ2-7; no clear D gene. The V gene's germline CDR1 is SGHVS and CDR2 FNYEAQ. V lost 4 bases, J lost 2 bases, and 15 bases lay in between. CDR3 size: 15 residues. The CDR3 sequence is CASSSGPQLTYEQYF. The CDR3 region has the DNA TGTGCCAGCAGCTCCGGACCCCAGCTAACCTACGAGCAGTACTTC.

The chain has TRBV7-9 and TRBJ1-4, with unresolved D. CDR1 SEHNR and CDR2 FQNEAQ come from the germline V gene (reference sequence). The CDR3 contains 14 residues. Trimming stripped 5 bases from V and 0 bases from J, with 7 bases between. CDR3 bases: TGTGCCAGCAGCCCGACCGCAACTAATGAAAAACTGTTTTTT. It codes for CASSPTATNEKLFF.

The chain combines TRBV19 with TRBJ2-5; weak D call: TRBD2 (6 bases). V was clipped by 5 bases and J by 1 base, with 8 bases between them. This CDR3 region has 13 residues. Per the germline V gene, CDR1 is LNHDA and CDR2 is SQIVND (reference sequence). CDR3: CASSWGLQETQYF. CDR3 nucleotide sequence: TGTGCCAGTAGTTGGGGACTCCAAGAGACCCAGTACTTC.